The source of this T cell receptor (beta chain) is a study of OX40 agonist ivuxolimab in advanced cancers. Study in general: Every patient in dose escalation had hepatocellular carcinoma, melanoma, renal cell or head and neck cancer. Study results and caveats: Averaged across samples, CD8+ T cells carried more expanded clones than CD4+ did.

The timepoints at which blood was sampled were baseline, cycle 4 day 1, and cycle 7 day 1. In the case of this clone: Its cognate antigen is unknown.

Sequencing was performed with immunoSEQ multiplex PCR; in TCRdb, only in-frame clones are kept and a portion is missing. The data contain some 70,000 clones, over 65% of them singletons. The V segment lost 6 bases and the J segment 7 bases; nucleotides outside the gene matches: 8. The CDR3 sequence is 14 residues long. CDR1 and CDR2 from the germline V gene are SNHLY and FYNNEI. This TCR came from an adult with an advanced solid tumor such as melanoma, head and neck, liver or kidney cancer. The gene calls are TRBV2 and TRBJ1-4; 7 bases map to TRBD1. The sample here was CD4+ or CD8+ T cells sorted from blood, taken in a trial of the OX40 agonist ivuxolimab. Here the CDR3 DNA reads TGTGCCAGCAGCGCGGGACAGCACGCTGAAAAACTGTTTTTT. Its translation is CASSAGQHAEKLFF.